These 22 T cell receptor beta chains were sequenced from one sample in a study of identical twins. A single record per CDR3 protein comes from TCRdb applying MiXCR to the 5' RACE reads. The sample lists roughly 700,000 distinct CDR3 sequences, 8.6% occurring once. The sample also formed part of further work on yellow fever vaccine responses in identical twins.

Sequences were obtained from PBMCs. The receptors here all came from a woman between 18 and 29 years old in good health.

The CDR3 nucleotides read TGTGCCACCTATGCTGGGACAGGGTTGGACACCATATATTTT. This sequence encodes CATYAGTGLDTIYF. The V and J genes are TRBV10-3 and TRBJ1-3; 9 nucleotides agree with TRBD1. The CDR3 covers 14 residues. Germline trimming cut 10 bases from V and 8 bases from J; bases unmatched to any gene: 12. The germline V gene has CDR1 ENHRY and CDR2 SYGVKD.

This clonotype was counted only a few times. The chain combines TRBV3-1 with TRBJ2-1, with 12 bases lining up with TRBD2. Germline CDR1 is LGHDT and CDR2 is YNNKEL (reference sequence). J lost 1 base, V lost 1 base, and 5 bases had no gene match. The CDR3 is 18 residues long. The CDR3 nucleotides read TGTGCCAGCAGCCAAGGACTAGCGGGAGAGGGGTCCTACAATGAGCAGTTCTTC. Amino acids: CASSQGLAGEGSYNEQFF.

The J gene is TRBJ2-3, the V gene TRBV4-1, with 12 bases matching TRBD2. The CDR3 loop spans 17 amino acids. The germline V gene encodes CDR1 MGHRA and CDR2 YSYEKL. Trimming took 2 bases from V and 2 from J; bases not matched to a gene: 5. CDR3 bases: TGCGCCAGCAGCCAACTACGACTAGCGGGGGACACAGATACGCAGTATTTT. It translates to CASSQLRLAGDTDTQYF.

This clonotype was counted many times. The V call is TRBV7-3, the J call TRBJ2-3, with D perhaps given as TRBD1 or TRBD2 (5 bases each). There are 13 residues in the CDR3. Trimming took 4 bases from V and 4 from J, leaving 9 bases between them. Germline V CDR1 and CDR2: SGHTA, FQGTGA. The CDR3 region has the DNA TGTGCCAGCAGCTCAGGGACCTCAGATACGCAGTATTTT. Translated, it gives CASSSGTSDTQYF.

This clonotype showed up just a few times. The rearrangement uses TRBV10-3 and TRBJ1-2; D uncertain. V dropped 3 bases and J dropped 4 bases, with 6 bases sitting between them. Germline assignment: CDR1 ENHRY and CDR2 SYGVKD. This CDR3 is built from 12 residues. Here the CDR3 reads CAISDGSYGYTF. CDR3 DNA sequence: TGTGCCATCAGTGATGGGTCCTATGGCTACACCTTC.

The chain links TRBV3-1 to TRBJ2-2; D unresolved. Germline-derived CDR1 and CDR2 are LGHDT and YNNKEL (reference sequence). V lost 1 base, J lost 6 bases, and 15 bases lay in between. The CDR3 runs to 16 residues. The CDR3 region has the DNA TGTGCCAGCAGCCAAGGGGTTGTAGCCCGGGCCGGGGAGCTGTTTTTT. Protein sequence: CASSQGVVARAGELFF. The variable domain in full, with the rest retrieved from reference TRBV3-1 and TRBJ2-2, is DTAVSQTPKYLVTQMGNDKSIKCEQNLGHDTMYWYKQDSKKFLKIMFSYNNKELIINETVPNRFSPKSPDKAHLNLHINSLELGDSAVYFCASSQGVVARAGELFFGEGSRLTVL.

This clonotype was seen a few times. The V call is TRBV11-1, the J call TRBJ2-7, with 8 bases identical to TRBD1. CDR1 and CDR2 (germline): SGHAT, FQDESV (reference sequence). Trimming removed 2 bases from V and 3 bases from J; junction bases left unmatched: 15. The CDR3 contains 18 residues. Written as DNA, the CDR3 is TGTGCCAGCAGCTTACTGGATCATTTTACCGGACAGGGCTACGAGCAGTACTTC. Protein: CASSLLDHFTGQGYEQYF.

This clonotype was observed a few times. This chain connects TRBV12-3 or TRBV12-4 to TRBJ2-5; D gene uncertain. V was cut by 3 bases and J by 4 bases, with 12 bases left in between. This CDR3 has 14 amino acids. As DNA, the CDR3 is TGTGCCAGCAGTTTTGTGCAGCGAGTAGAGACCCAGTACTTC. Its protein product is CASSFVQRVETQYF.

This clonotype was seen repeatedly, ten times or more. This sequence joins TRBV7-2 and TRBJ2-3; 11 positions match TRBD2. J gave up 7 bases and V 10 bases, and 10 bases lay outside the gene matches. The CDR3 is 14 amino acids. CDR1 and CDR2 (germline): SGHTA, FQGNSA. The CDR3 DNA sequence: TGTGCCACCGATAGCGGGGGGGAGTGGTATACGCAGTATTTT. It is translated as CATDSGGEWYTQYF.

This clonotype came up a few times. Written as DNA, the CDR3 is TGTGCCAGCAGACCCCTAGCGGGAGTGGAAGATACGCAGTATTTT. This translates into CASRPLAGVEDTQYF. This rearrangement joins TRBV6-1 to TRBJ2-3, with TRBD2 matching over 10 bases. From germline, CDR1 is MNHNS and CDR2 SASEGT. J lost 5 bases, V lost 6 bases, and 8 bases had no gene match. This CDR3 is 15 amino acids long.

This clonotype was observed at least ten times. The chain links TRBV12-3 or TRBV12-4 to TRBJ2-3; D is uncertain. CDR3 size: 15 residues. V lost 6 bases and J lost 2, with 15 bases in between. CDR3 amino acids: CASSRTNRYTDTQYF. The CDR3 nucleotides read TGTGCCAGCAGCCGGACGAATCGCTACACAGATACGCAGTATTTT.

The sample holds a few counts of this clonotype. The chain is built from TRBV20-1 and TRBJ2-5; D remains ambiguous. V gave up 0 bases and J gave up 2 bases, with 7 bases separating them. Germline V gene sequence: CDR1 DFQATT, CDR2 SNEGSKA (reference sequence). The CDR3 sequence is 13 residues long. CDR3 loop: CSARDFGQETQYF. CDR3 nucleotides: TGCAGTGCTAGAGATTTTGGTCAAGAGACCCAGTACTTC.

The J gene is TRBJ1-1, the V gene TRBV7-8; D gene uncertain. Trimming took 2 bases from V and 5 from J, leaving 12 bases between them. The CDR3 is 14 residues long. Germline CDR1 and CDR2: SGHVS and FQNEAQ. The CDR3 sequence: CASSLMGSNTEAFF. The CDR3 DNA reads as TGTGCCAGCAGCTTAATGGGCAGTAATACTGAAGCTTTCTTT.

This clonotype was detected a few times. The CDR3 DNA reads TGTGCCAGCAGCTTACAGGGGGCGCAAACTGCCTATGGCTACACCTTC. Protein sequence: CASSLQGAQTAYGYTF. The rearrangement links TRBV11-2 to TRBJ1-2, with TRBD1 matching over 8 bases. V was pared by 2 bases and J by 4 bases, with 9 bases of the junction left unmatched. CDR3 size: 16 residues. Germline loops: CDR1 SGHAT, CDR2 FQNNGV.

The sample holds a few counts of this clonotype. This chain links TRBV5-6 with TRBJ2-1; D is tentatively TRBD1 or TRBD2 (5 bases each). The CDR3 loop spans 16 amino acids. CDR1 SGHDT and CDR2 YYEEEE come from the germline V gene. V was pared by 7 bases and J by 0 bases, with 17 bases between. The CDR3: CASGTQRRSSYNEQFF. DNA for the CDR3: TGTGCCAGCGGGACCCAACGGAGAAGCTCCTACAATGAGCAGTTCTTC.

Worth noting for this clonotype: At one boundary the junction diverges from the germline segment, which might be a read error. The J gene is TRBJ2-7, the V gene TRBV29-1; the D gene is possibly TRBD1 (5 bases). CDR1 and CDR2 from the germline V gene are SQVTM and ANQGSEA. CDR3 length: 12 residues. CDR3 loop: CSVKDSPYEQYF. DNA for the CDR3: TGCAGCGTTAAAGACAGCCCCTACGAGCAGTACTTC.

This chain connects TRBV5-1 to TRBJ2-7; 9 bases fit TRBD1. The CDR3 is 15 amino acids. The V and J ends lost 4 bases and 5 bases, in that order; junction bases with no gene match: 10. Germline V gene lookup returns CDR1 SGHRS and CDR2 YFSETQ. The CDR3 DNA reads as TGCGCCAGCAGCCCCACGACAGGGGGTGTCGACGAGCAGTACTTC. This encodes CASSPTTGGVDEQYF.

This clonotype was seen only a few times. The gene calls are TRBV7-2 and TRBJ2-2; 10 bases match TRBD2. The CDR3 consists of 16 residues. Germline V gene sequence: CDR1 SGHTA, CDR2 FQGNSA. Trimming took 3 bases from V and 6 from J; bases not matched to a gene: 7. For the CDR3, the DNA is TGTGCCAGCAGCTTTCCAGCGGGAGGGAGTTCCGGGGAGCTGTTTTTT. This translates into CASSFPAGGSSGELFF.

This clonotype was observed a handful of times. This chain uses TRBV10-2 with TRBJ2-2; D possibly corresponds to TRBD1 (5 bases). The V end was cut by 6 bases, the J end by 0 bases, with 14 bases between. CDR1 is WSHSY, CDR2 SAAADI, per germline. The CDR3 spans 16 residues. CDR3 sequence reads: CASRDSDSPNTGELFF. The CDR3 bases are TGCGCCAGCAGAGACTCCGACAGCCCGAACACCGGGGAGCTGTTTTTT.

The V call is TRBV10-3, the J call TRBJ2-3, with TRBD2 matching over 14 bases. This CDR3 has 19 residues. The germline gives CDR1 ENHRY, CDR2 SYGVKD. Trimming removed 6 bases from V and 1 base from J; junction bases left unmatched: 12. The DNA of the CDR3 is TGTGCCATCAGCGATTACAGGACTAGCGGGGGGCCCGGCACAGATACGCAGTATTTT. Protein sequence: CAISDYRTSGGPGTDTQYF.

Many counts were recorded for this clonotype. The rearrangement links TRBV12-3 or TRBV12-4 to TRBJ2-7; 8 positions agree with TRBD2. The trim removed 3 bases at V and 0 bases at J, leaving 19 bases unmatched. This CDR3 contains 20 residues. The CDR3 loop is CASSFLGSGGIGRSSYEQYF. The CDR3 DNA sequence: TGTGCCAGCAGTTTTCTCGGAAGCGGGGGAATCGGACGGAGCTCCTACGAGCAGTACTTC.

This clonotype has more than one count but fewer than ten. The chain employs TRBV5-6 and TRBJ1-6; D not resolved. The CDR3 is 15 residues long. V was clipped by 3 bases and J by 13 bases, with 20 bases between them. Germline-derived CDR1 and CDR2 are SGHDT and YYEEEE. CDR3 in amino acids: CASSSLSAAAIPLHF. The CDR3 DNA is TGTGCCAGCAGCTCCCTCTCGGCGGCCGCAATCCCCCTCCACTTT.